This T cell receptor beta chain appears in the sequencing data of a study of cytomegalovirus exposure and HLA in healthy donors. The PCR contained 60 Vbeta and 13 Jbeta primers. Libraries were prepared by immunoSEQ multiplex PCR; TCRdb keeps only in-frame clonotypes and omits some of them. In total, the table holds more than 40,000 clones. Germline V gene lookup returns CDR1 SEHNR and CDR2 FQNEAQ (reference sequence). This CDR3 is 12 amino acids long. Trimming removed 5 bases from V and 6 bases from J, with 11 bases in between. The clonotype was recovered from a woman in her 40s in good health and CMV-seronegative. Sample: PBMCs. The chain couples TRBV7-9 to TRBJ2-7, with D perhaps matching TRBD1 (6 bases). The DNA for the CDR3 is TGTGCCAGCAGCCCAACAGGGCTCGAGCAGTACTTC. This sequence encodes CASSPTGLEQYF. Full variable domain (outside the CDR3, taken from reference TRBV7-9 and TRBJ2-7): DTGVSQNPRHKITKRGQNVTFRCDPISEHNRLYWYRQTLGQGPEFLTYFQNEAQLEKSRLLSDRFSAERPKGSFSTLEIQRTEQGDSAMYLCASSPTGLEQYFGPGTRLTVT.